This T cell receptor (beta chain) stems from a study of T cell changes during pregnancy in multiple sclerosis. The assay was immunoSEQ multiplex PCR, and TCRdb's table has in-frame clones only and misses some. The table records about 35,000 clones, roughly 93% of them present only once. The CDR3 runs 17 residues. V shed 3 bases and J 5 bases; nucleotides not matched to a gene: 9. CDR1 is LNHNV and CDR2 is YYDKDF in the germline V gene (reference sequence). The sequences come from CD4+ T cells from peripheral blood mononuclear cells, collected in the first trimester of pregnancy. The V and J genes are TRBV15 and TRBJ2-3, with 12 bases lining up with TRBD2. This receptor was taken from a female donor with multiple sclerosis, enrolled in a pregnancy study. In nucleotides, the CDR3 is TGTGCCACCAGCAGGGGATCGACTAGCGGGGGTGTAGATACGCAGTATTTT. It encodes CATSRGSTSGGVDTQYF.